This TCR beta chain was sequenced for a study of long-term antiretroviral therapy in people with HIV. Study-level background: The earliest specimens came about a decade ahead of the 2015 immediate-ART recommendation.

The CDR3 runs to 17 residues. Trimming removed 5 bases from V and 0 bases from J, with 14 bases in between. Germline V gives CDR1 LNHDA, CDR2 SQIVND (reference sequence). It was version v3.0 of the immunoSEQ assay that was run at survey level. Samples were sequenced targeting about 35,000-55,000 T-cell genomes each. Assay: immunoSEQ multiplex PCR; the TCRdb copy retains only in-frame clones and omits some. The table has around 11,000 clones, about 89% seen once. Inclusion required at least two post-ART and at least one pre-ART PBMC samples. Everyone in the study who had HIV was treated in the United States.

The sequencing here drew on unsorted PBMCs, taken 0.2 years before starting antiretroviral therapy. V is TRBV19 and J is TRBJ2-6, with D perhaps TRBD2 (6 bases). The TCR originated in a middle-aged woman with HIV. The chain's CDR3 is CASSRETASSGANVLTF. Here the CDR3 DNA reads TGTGCCAGTAGTCGGGAGACAGCCTCCTCTGGGGCCAACGTCCTGACTTTC.